A selection of T cell receptor beta chains follows, all from one sample in a study of T-cell reconstitution after alpha-beta-depleted transplantation in children. TCRdb re-analysed the PCR reads in MiXCR, keeping a single row per CDR3 protein. The data contain some 600,000 distinct CDR3 sequences, 16% of them singletons. The sequencing here drew on PBMCs from the stem cell graft donor, taken from the stem cell graft. These receptors were collected from a human donor who donated a stem cell graft to a child with acute myeloid leukemia. Each CDR3 is given with its conserved first and last residue. D genes are given only for firm matches. Only some rows state a clone size, as once, few, many or a class for expanded clones.

D gene,V gene,clone size,J gene,CDR3 protein,CDR3 DNA
-,TRBV2,-,TRBJ1-2,CASRLLKGDGYGYTF,TGTGCCAGCAGACTACTAAAGGGAGATGGGTATGGCTACACCTTC
-,TRBV11-2,few,TRBJ1-4,CASSLDVWGGDEKLFF,TGTGCCAGCAGCTTAGATGTCTGGGGAGGGGACGAAAAACTGTTTTTT
-,TRBV6-5,-,TRBJ2-2,CASSYSRVTGELFF,TGTGCCAGCAGTTACTCGAGGGTCACCGGGGAGCTGTTTTTT
-,TRBV7-2,few,TRBJ2-5,CASSFGAKETQYF,TGTGCCAGCAGCTTCGGGGCCAAGGAGACCCAGTACTTC
-,TRBV7-3,-,TRBJ2-2,CASSDQGRTGELFF,TGTGCCAGCAGCGACCAGGGGAGGACCGGGGAGCTGTTTTTT
TRBD2,TRBV6-2/TRBV6-3,many,TRBJ2-5,CASSPGLADQETQYF,TGTGCCAGCAGTCCCGGACTAGCGGATCAAGAGACCCAGTACTTC
-,TRBV7-9,few,TRBJ2-7,CASSLHEQYF,TGTGCCAGCAGCTTACACGAGCAGTACTTC
-,TRBV5-5,-,TRBJ2-7,CASSLGQINYEQYF,TGTGCCAGCAGCCTGGGACAAATTAACTACGAGCAGTACTTC
-,TRBV5-1,many,TRBJ2-3,CASMSGHSTDTQYF,TGCGCCAGCATGTCGGGACATAGCACAGATACGCAGTATTTT
-,TRBV20-1,-,TRBJ2-6,CSARTSRVNSGANVLTF,TGCAGTGCTAGAACGAGCAGGGTTAACTCTGGGGCCAACGTCCTGACTTTC